The 9 T cell receptor beta chains given below trace back to one sample, sequenced in a study of beta chain features in type 1 diabetes. Study-wide results and caveats: Among all four CD4+ subsets, Type 1 diabetes patients had TCRB CDR3s that were moderately but significantly shorter.

What was sequenced were expressed TCRB transcripts, since all of the isolated RNA had been reverse transcribed. Assay: immunoSEQ multiplex PCR; the TCRdb copy retains only in-frame clones and omits some. The sample contains hundreds of thousands of clones, roughly a tenth of which appear only once. What these receptors recognize is not known. Sequencing was done on a sample of central memory CD4+ T cells from blood. These receptors were obtained from a young man with type 1 diabetes.

The CDR3 bases are TGTGCCAGCAGCCAACACCAGGACTCCTATGGCTACACCTTC. Residues: CASSQHQDSYGYTF. The chain links TRBV9 to TRBJ1-2, with D unclear. CDR3 size: 14 residues. V lost 4 bases and J 4 bases, leaving 14 bases between the germline ends. CDR1 is SGDLS and CDR2 is YYNGEE in the germline V gene.

The chain employs TRBV18 and TRBJ1-1; D possibly corresponds to TRBD1 (6 bases). The CDR3 covers 16 residues. Between the trimmed V and J ends, which lost 2 bases and 1 base, there was a span of 14 bases. Germline V lookup: CDR1 KGHSH, CDR2 LQKENI. The CDR3 coding sequence is TGTGCCAGCTCACCAAATTTAGGGGGGGAGAACACTGAAGCTTTCTTT. It encodes CASSPNLGGENTEAFF.

This clone was seen more than once but under ten times. V is TRBV7-2 and J is TRBJ1-5; 11 bases agree with TRBD1. The CDR3 consists of 15 residues. J gave up 6 bases and V 5 bases, and 6 bases lay outside the gene matches. Germline values: CDR1 SGHTA, CDR2 FQGNSA. CDR3 protein: CASSPPDRGRQPQHF. Here the CDR3 DNA reads TGTGCCAGCAGCCCCCCGGACAGGGGGCGTCAGCCCCAGCATTTT.

The chain joins TRBV13 to TRBJ2-3; 8 bases agree with TRBD1. The CDR3 consists of 12 residues. Germline assignment: CDR1 PRHDT and CDR2 FYEKMQ (reference sequence). The V segment lost 1 base and the J segment 13 bases; nucleotides outside the gene matches: 4. Written as DNA, the CDR3 is TGTGCCAGCAGCTTAGCCGGGACAGGAGAGTATTTT. It yields the protein CASSLAGTGEYF.

This clone was found a few times. The genes are TRBV7-8 and TRBJ2-3; D possibly corresponds to TRBD2 (6 bases). Germline CDR1 is SGHVS and CDR2 is FQNEAQ. V lost 4 bases and J lost 5, with 16 bases in between. The CDR3 totals 15 residues. The CDR3 DNA sequence: TGTGCCAGCAGCTCTAGGTCAGGGAGGAAAGATACGCAGTATTTT. Translation gives CASSSRSGRKDTQYF.

This clone was recorded a few times. A junction end diverges from the germline sequence, so it may reflect a read error. The V call is TRBV6-6, the J call TRBJ2-1, with 10 nucleotides matching TRBD1. This CDR3 region has 16 residues. Germline CDR1 is MNHNY and CDR2 is SVGAGI (reference sequence). CDR3 sequence: CAISATGQGAYNEQFF. Here the CDR3 DNA reads TGTGCCATCAGTGCCACTGGACAGGGGGCCTACAATGAGCAGTTCTTC.

This clone was detected a few times. This chain links TRBV12-5 with TRBJ1-1; no definite D call. V shed 1 base and J shed 4 bases, with 7 bases lying between them. The CDR3 is 13 residues long. CDR1 is LGHNT, CDR2 FRNRAP, per germline. CDR3 sequence: CASGLDATTEAFF. CDR3 nucleotide sequence: TGTGCTAGTGGTTTGGACGCAACCACTGAAGCTTTCTTT.

Many counts were recorded for this clone. The chain has TRBV7-2 and TRBJ2-3, with 11 bases aligning to TRBD1. The V and J ends lost 3 bases and 6 bases, in that order; junction bases with no gene match: 8. From germline, CDR1 is SGHTA and CDR2 FQGNSA. The CDR3 consists of 16 residues. CDR3 bases: TGTGCCAGCAGCTTCCTCGGACAGGGGGCTTCCGATACGCAGTATTTT. It translates to CASSFLGQGASDTQYF.

This clone showed up just a few times. The chain joins TRBV30 to TRBJ2-5, with a tentative D call TRBD1 (5 bases). Trimming left V 4 bases short and J 5 bases short, with 14 bases between. Germline V lookup: CDR1 GTSNPN, CDR2 SVGIG (reference sequence). The CDR3 is 13 amino acids. The CDR3 region is CAWKKGPGETQYF. The CDR3 DNA sequence: TGTGCCTGGAAAAAAGGTCCAGGGGAGACCCAGTACTTC.